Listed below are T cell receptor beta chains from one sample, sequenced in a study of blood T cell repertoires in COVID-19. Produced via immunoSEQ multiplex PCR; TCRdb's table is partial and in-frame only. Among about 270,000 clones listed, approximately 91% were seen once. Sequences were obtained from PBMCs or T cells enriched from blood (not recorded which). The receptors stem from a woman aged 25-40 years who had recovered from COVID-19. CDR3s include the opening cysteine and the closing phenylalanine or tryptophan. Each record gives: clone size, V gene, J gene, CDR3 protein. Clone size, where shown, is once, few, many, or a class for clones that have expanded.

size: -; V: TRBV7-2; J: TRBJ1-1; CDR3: CASSPIPGATEAFF
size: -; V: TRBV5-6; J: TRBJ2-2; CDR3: CASSSGQGNTGELFF
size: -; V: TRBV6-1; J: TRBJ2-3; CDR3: CASSAGTIMRADTQYF
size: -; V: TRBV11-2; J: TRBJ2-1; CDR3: CASSLDPMGDEQFF
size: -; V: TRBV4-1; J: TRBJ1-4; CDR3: CASSPDRGRTNEKLFF
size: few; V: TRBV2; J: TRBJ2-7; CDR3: CASSETGRVAFF
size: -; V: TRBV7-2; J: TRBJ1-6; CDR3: CASSPDRGGNSPLHF
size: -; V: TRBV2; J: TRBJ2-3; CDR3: CASIWTSGLTDTQYF
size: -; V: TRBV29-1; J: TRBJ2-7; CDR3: CSALGGSYEQYF
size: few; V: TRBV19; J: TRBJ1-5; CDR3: CASSIVEQVRQPQHF
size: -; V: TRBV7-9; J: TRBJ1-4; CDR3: CASSPRDREYEKLFF
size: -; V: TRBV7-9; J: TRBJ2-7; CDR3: CASSLGQGVFGGDDYEQYF
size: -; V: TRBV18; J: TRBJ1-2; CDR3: CASSPLDRGNGYTF
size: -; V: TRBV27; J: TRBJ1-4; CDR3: CASSSRVFNEKLFF
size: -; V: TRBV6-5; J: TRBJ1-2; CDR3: CATQTGGAGYTF
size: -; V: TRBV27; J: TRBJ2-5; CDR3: CASSSHGQGQETQYF
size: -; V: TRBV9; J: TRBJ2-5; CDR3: CASSVALASPQETQYF
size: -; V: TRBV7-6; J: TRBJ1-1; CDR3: CASSGNTEAFF
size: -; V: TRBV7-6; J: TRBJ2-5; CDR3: CASRSPAGDAQTQYF
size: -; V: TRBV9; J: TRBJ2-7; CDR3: CASSGHPGQGSYEQYF